A selection of T cell receptor beta chains follows, all from one sample in a study of identical twins. TCRdb itself ran the 5' RACE reads through MiXCR, one entry per CDR3 protein. The table includes 450,000 or so distinct CDR3 sequences, about 14% detected once. The same specimen was also included in a second study, on yellow fever vaccine responses in identical twins.

Source material: CD4+ T cells sorted from blood. These receptors all come from a young woman in good health. Each CDR3 is given with its conserved first and last residue. A D gene is named only where the DNA matches it firmly. Where a row states a size, it is once, few, many or the class of an expanded clone; other rows omit it.

>TRBJ2-5|.|TRBV5-5|.
TGTGCCAGCAGCGGAGGACAGATCCAAGAGACCCAGTACTTC
CASSGGQIQETQYF
>TRBJ2-7|.|TRBV28|.
TGTGCCAGCACCCAGGGGGGTGACAACGAGCAGTACTTC
CASTQGGDNEQYF
>TRBJ2-1|few|TRBV3-1|.
TGTGCCAGCAGCCAAGATCTGGGTATTGGGAATGAGCAGTTCTTC
CASSQDLGIGNEQFF
>TRBJ2-3|.|TRBV3-1|TRBD1
TGTGCCAGCAGCCCGACAGGGCGAGCTAGCACAGATACGCAGTATTTT
CASSPTGRASTDTQYF
>TRBJ1-6|few|TRBV10-3|.
TGTGCCATCAGGGGGGACATGAGCTCCTATAATTCACCCCTCCACTTT
CAIRGDMSSYNSPLHF
>TRBJ2-5|many|TRBV5-1|.
TGCGCCAGCAGCTTGGAAGGGGGGCAAGAGACCCAGTACTTC
CASSLEGGQETQYF
>TRBJ2-7|.|TRBV7-2|.
TGTGCCAGCAGCGGGGACGCCTTCTACGAGCAGTACTTC
CASSGDAFYEQYF
>TRBJ2-1|many|TRBV5-1|TRBD2
TGCGCCAGCAGCTTGCGCCCCGCTAGCGGGGACTACAATGAGCAGTTCTTC
CASSLRPASGDYNEQFF
>TRBJ2-7|.|TRBV14|.
TGTGCCAGCAGCCGCCAACAGGGTGTCTCCTACGAGCAGTACTTC
CASSRQQGVSYEQYF
>TRBJ2-7|.|TRBV6-5|.
TGTGCCAGCAGTTATGGTCGGGCAGAGGGGTCCTACGAGCAGTACTTC
CASSYGRAEGSYEQYF
>TRBJ2-2|few|TRBV10-3|TRBD2
TGTGCCATCAGCCCGGGACTAGCGGGAGGGGCCGGGGAGCTGTTTTTT
CAISPGLAGGAGELFF
>TRBJ1-5|few|TRBV10-3|.
TGTGCCATCAGTGAAACCGACGTTCCTTATAGCAATCAGCCCCAGCATTTT
CAISETDVPYSNQPQHF
>TRBJ2-1|few|TRBV27|TRBD1
TGTGCCAGCAGTTGGACAGGGGCCTACAATGAGCAGTTCTTC
CASSWTGAYNEQFF
>TRBJ2-4|.|TRBV6-2/TRBV6-3|.
TGTGCCAGCAGTTCCGGTTGGATTCAGTACTTC
CASSSGWIQYF
>TRBJ2-7|.|TRBV7-9|TRBD2
TGTGCCAGCAGCTTAGTTAAGCCTAGCGGGAATTACGAGCAGTACTTC
CASSLVKPSGNYEQYF
>TRBJ2-4|few|TRBV7-9|TRBD1
TGTGCCAGCAGCTTACCCCCGGGACAGGGGGTCACTCTGTACTTC
CASSLPPGQGVTLYF
>TRBJ1-2|few|TRBV2|.
TGTGCCAGCAGTGAACCTAATTCCGATGGCTACACCTTC
CASSEPNSDGYTF
>TRBJ2-7|many|TRBV4-3|TRBD2
TGCGCCAGCAGCCAAGAAGCTAGCGGAGCCTACGAGCAGTACTTC
CASSQEASGAYEQYF
>TRBJ2-7|few|TRBV28|.
TGTGCCAGCAGTTTCCGGAAGATTATCTACGAGCAGTACTTC
CASSFRKIIYEQYF
>TRBJ2-7|.|TRBV20-1|.
TGCAGTGCCACCCGCGACAGGCTTGGGATCGAGCAGTACTTC
CSATRDRLGIEQYF
>TRBJ1-2|.|TRBV4-1|.
TGCGCCAGCAGCCAAGAGGTCTTCTATGGCTACACCTTC
CASSQEVFYGYTF
>TRBJ2-2|.|TRBV2|TRBD1
TGTGCCAGCAACAGGGGCGGCGGGGAGCTGTTTTTT
CASNRGGGELFF
>TRBJ1-2|many|TRBV12-3/TRBV12-4|.
TGTGCCAGCAGCCCGGGACCTAATGGCTACACCTTC
CASSPGPNGYTF
>TRBJ2-1|few|TRBV20-1|TRBD2
TGCAGTGCTAGAGTGGCGGGAGGGTCCGCGTCGGCTACGGTTACCTACAATGAGCAGTTCTTC
CSARVAGGSASATVTYNEQFF
>TRBJ2-1|.|TRBV20-1|.
TGCAGTGCTAGCGGGCCAGGTGGGGCGAGGAAGAATGAGCAGTTCTTC
CSASGPGGARKNEQFF